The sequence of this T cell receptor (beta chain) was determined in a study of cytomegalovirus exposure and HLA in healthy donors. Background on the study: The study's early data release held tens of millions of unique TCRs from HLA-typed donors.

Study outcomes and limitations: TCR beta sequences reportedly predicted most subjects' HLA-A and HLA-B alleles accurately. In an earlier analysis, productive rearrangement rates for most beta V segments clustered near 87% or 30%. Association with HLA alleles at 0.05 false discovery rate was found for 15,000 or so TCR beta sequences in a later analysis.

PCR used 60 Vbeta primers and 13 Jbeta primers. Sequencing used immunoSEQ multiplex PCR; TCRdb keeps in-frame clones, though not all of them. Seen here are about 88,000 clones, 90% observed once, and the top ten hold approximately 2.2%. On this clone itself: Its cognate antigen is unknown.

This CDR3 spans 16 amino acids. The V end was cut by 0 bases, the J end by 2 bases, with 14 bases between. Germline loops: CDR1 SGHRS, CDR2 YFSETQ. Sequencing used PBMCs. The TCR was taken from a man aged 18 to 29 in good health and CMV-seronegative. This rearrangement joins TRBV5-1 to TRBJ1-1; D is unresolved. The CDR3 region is CASSLGTSTSNTEAFF. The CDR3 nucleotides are TGCGCCAGCAGCTTGGGGACTTCGACCTCAAACACTGAAGCTTTCTTT.